There are many counts of the clone carrying this T cell receptor beta chain. Germline V gene sequence: CDR1 DFQATT, CDR2 SNEGSKA (reference sequence). The CDR3 extends over 12 amino acids. Trimming stripped 6 bases from V and 3 bases from J, with 11 bases between. MiXCR was run by TCRdb on the 5' RACE reads, yielding one entry per CDR3 protein. The sample includes 50,000 to 60,000 distinct CDR3 sequences, about 10% of them seen just once. The data derive from a study of early T cells in non-severe SARS-CoV-2 infection. The sample comprised whole blood. The chain combines TRBV20-1 with TRBJ1-1; D uncertain. The source is an adult who was a healthcare worker with PCR-confirmed SARS-CoV-2 infection or an uninfected control (not recorded which). The CDR3 sequence is CSAILADTEAFF. The CDR3 bases are TGCAGTGCGATATTAGCGGACACTGAAGCTTTCTTT.